The 20 T cell receptor beta chains reported below all come from one sample, sequenced in a study of blood T cell repertoires in COVID-19. Some clones are missing from TCRdb's copy, which holds only in-frame ones; the method was immunoSEQ multiplex PCR. Here the sample spans 200,000 to 250,000 clones, roughly 84% being singletons. Sequenced input: PBMCs or T cells enriched from blood (not recorded which). These receptors were obtained from a woman in her thirties or forties who had recovered from COVID-19.

This rearrangement joins TRBV5-1 to TRBJ2-3, with a weak D call TRBD2 (5 bases). The V and J ends lost 4 bases and 4 bases respectively, with 13 bases between them. This CDR3 spans 14 amino acids. CDR1 SGHRS and CDR2 YFSETQ come from the germline V gene. In nucleotides, the CDR3 is TGCGCCAGCAGCCCTGGACTGCCACCAGATACGCAGTATTTT. It encodes CASSPGLPPDTQYF.

The CDR3 DNA reads TGTGCCAGCAGTTCCATAAGACTAGCGCGCAATGAGCAGTTCTTC. It translates to CASSSIRLARNEQFF. The rearrangement links TRBV27 to TRBJ2-1; 8 bases line up with TRBD2. Germline V gene data show CDR1 as MNHEY and CDR2 as SMNVEV (reference sequence). The CDR3 spans 15 residues. Unmatched junction bases numbered 8, after V lost 4 bases and J lost 6 bases.

The gene calls are TRBV19 and TRBJ1-1; D not certain. V was cut by 7 bases and J by 4 bases, with 10 bases left in between. From germline, CDR1 is LNHDA and CDR2 SQIVND (reference sequence). The CDR3 length is 12 residues. The CDR3 DNA reads TGTGCCAGTAAGAGAGAGGCCACTGAAGCTTTCTTT. Protein sequence: CASKREATEAFF.

The chain couples TRBV28 to TRBJ1-2; the D is unclear. There are 12 residues in the CDR3. Germline V lookup: CDR1 MDHEN, CDR2 SYDVKM. Trimming removed 8 bases at V and 4 bases at J, with 11 bases between. The CDR3 spells CASQDGLYGYTF. The CDR3 region has the DNA TGTGCCAGCCAGGACGGACTCTATGGCTACACCTTC.

The chain links TRBV30 to TRBJ1-1, with D uncertain. There are 12 residues in the CDR3. V lost 4 bases to trimming and J lost 2 bases, with 8 bases between them. Germline V gene data show CDR1 as GTSNPN and CDR2 as SVGIG (reference sequence). CDR3 amino acids: CAWTGSNTEAFF. CDR3 sequence (DNA): TGTGCCTGGACAGGCTCTAACACTGAAGCTTTCTTT.

This chain joins TRBV9 and TRBJ1-4; a weak D match, TRBD1 (5 bases). Deletions cut 4 bases from V and 7 bases from J, with 17 bases between. The CDR3 covers 15 residues. Germline CDR1 is SGDLS and CDR2 is YYNGEE. CDR3 residues: CASSQDLGRGEKLFF. The CDR3 DNA is TGTGCCAGCAGCCAAGACTTGGGGAGGGGTGAAAAACTGTTTTTT.

CDR3 sequence: CASSLVGGEKLFF. The CDR3 bases are TGTGCCAGCAGCTTAGTGGGAGGTGAAAAACTGTTTTTT. The chain combines TRBV7-9 with TRBJ1-4; D remains ambiguous. This CDR3 is 13 amino acids long. Germline-derived CDR1 and CDR2 are SEHNR and FQNEAQ (reference sequence). Deletions cut 1 base from V and 7 bases from J, with 7 bases between.

CDR3 in amino acids: CASSWEQGGYGYTF. The CDR3 region has the DNA TGTGCCAGCAGCTGGGAACAGGGAGGGTATGGCTACACCTTC. The rearrangement joins TRBV5-5 to TRBJ1-2, with a tentative D call TRBD1 (6 bases). The CDR3 has 14 residues. Germline CDR1 and CDR2: SGHKS and YYEKEE (reference sequence). V was cut by 3 bases and J by 5 bases, with 14 bases left in between.

This clone was detected a few times. The CDR3 DNA follows: TGCGCCAGCAAGGGGGCGGGAGGGCTCCACAATGAGCAGTTCTTC. Residues: CASKGAGGLHNEQFF. This chain links TRBV4-1 with TRBJ2-1, with 9 nucleotides matching TRBD2. Germline V gives CDR1 MGHRA, CDR2 YSYEKL. This CDR3 has 15 residues. V was pared by 7 bases and J by 5 bases, with 9 bases of the junction left unmatched.

A single count supports this clone. The chain is built from TRBV4-3 and TRBJ1-2; the D gene is possibly TRBD1 (5 bases). This CDR3 is 15 amino acids long. Germline V gene data show CDR1 as LGHNA and CDR2 as YSLEER. V lost 0 bases and J 5 bases, leaving 13 bases between the germline ends. CDR3 protein: CASSQDGASRYGYTF. The CDR3 DNA is TGCGCCAGCAGCCAAGATGGGGCCTCCAGATATGGCTACACCTTC.

This chain uses TRBV3-1 (or the pseudogene TRBV3-2) with TRBJ2-2; D might be TRBD2 (5 bases). V was pared by 4 bases and J by 6 bases, with 18 bases between. Per germline, CDR1 LGHDT and CDR2 YNNKEL (reference sequence). The CDR3 contains 16 residues. CDR3 in amino acids: CASSPPGNLGSGELFF. The CDR3 region has the DNA TGTGCCAGCAGCCCCCCCGGGAACCTTGGGTCCGGGGAGCTGTTTTTT.

V usage is TRBV28 and J usage is TRBJ1-2; D is perhaps TRBD1 (6 bases). Germline CDR1 and CDR2: MDHEN and SYDVKM. This CDR3 contains 13 residues. V lost 6 bases and J lost 5, with 13 bases in between. Here the CDR3 reads CASRETTGYGYTF. The DNA of the CDR3 is TGTGCCAGCAGAGAAACTACAGGGTATGGCTACACCTTC.

The gene calls are TRBV4-3 and TRBJ2-3; perhaps TRBD1 as D (6 bases). The CDR3 consists of 16 residues. The ends were cut back, 2 bases at V and 2 bases at J, with 14 bases in the middle. Germline V CDR1 and CDR2: LGHNA, YSLEER. The CDR3 DNA is TGCGCCAGCAGCCAATCGACAGGATCCAACACAGATACGCAGTATTTT. This gives the protein CASSQSTGSNTDTQYF.

The chain uses TRBV6-2 or TRBV6-3 and TRBJ1-6; 9 bases agree with TRBD1. The junction had 8 bases not matched to a gene; V was cut back by 4 bases and J by 4 bases. In germline, CDR1 is MNHEY, CDR2 SVGEGT. CDR3 size: 17 residues. CDR3 sequence (DNA): TGTGCCAGCAGTTCGAGGACAGGGGTACGATATAATTCACCCCTCCACTTT. This translates into CASSSRTGVRYNSPLHF.

This chain links TRBV13 with TRBJ2-5, with 7 bases matching TRBD2. J lost 5 bases, V lost 4 bases, and 10 bases had no gene match. The CDR3 is 15 amino acids. The V gene's germline CDR1 is PRHDT and CDR2 FYEKMQ (reference sequence). CDR3 region: CASSSLAQGGETQYF. CDR3 nucleotide sequence: TGTGCCAGCAGCTCCCTTGCCCAGGGAGGGGAGACCCAGTACTTC.

The genes are TRBV2 and TRBJ2-7, with 9 positions matching TRBD1. The CDR3 has 13 residues. V was pared by 5 bases and J by 6 bases, with 5 bases of the junction left unmatched. Germline V lookup: CDR1 SNHLY, CDR2 FYNNEI. The CDR3 nucleotides read TGTGCCAGCAGTAATGGACAGGGGTCCGAGCAGTACGTC. It yields the protein CASSNGQGSEQYV.

The CDR3 spells CASSLQGAGYTF. For the CDR3, the DNA is TGTGCCAGCAGTCTACAGGGTGCCGGCTACACCTTC. V and J are TRBV27 and TRBJ1-2; a weak D match, TRBD1 (6 bases). CDR1 and CDR2 from the germline V gene are MNHEY and SMNVEV (reference sequence). The CDR3 has 12 residues. Trimming left V 5 bases short and J 8 bases short, with 12 bases between.

This sequence joins TRBV12-2 and TRBJ2-7; the table's D call TRBD2 went unverified against the DNA. TRBV12-2 constitutes a pseudogene. This CDR3 is built from 16 residues. Here the CDR3 DNA reads TGTGCAAGTCGCTTCACGCGGCTGCGGCCTTCCTACGAGCAGTACGTC. Translated, it gives CASRFTRLRPSYEQYV.

V usage is TRBV6-6 and J usage is TRBJ2-7; the D gene is possibly TRBD1 (5 bases). Per the germline V gene, CDR1 is MNHNY and CDR2 is SVGAGI (reference sequence). V lost 5 bases and J lost 6, with 11 bases in between. The CDR3 has 12 amino acids. The chain's CDR3 is CASSPQGREQYF. The CDR3 DNA sequence: TGTGCCAGCAGTCCTCAGGGTCGCGAGCAGTACTTC.

The rearrangement uses TRBV10-3 and TRBJ1-6, with TRBD1 matching over 7 bases. Losses at the gene ends were 8 bases for V and 7 bases for J; bases not matched to a gene: 5. Germline V gives CDR1 ENHRY, CDR2 SYGVKD. The CDR3 sequence is 13 residues long. DNA of the CDR3: TGTGCCATCCGGGACAGCGAAAATTCACCCCTCCACTTT. Protein: CAIRDSENSPLHF.